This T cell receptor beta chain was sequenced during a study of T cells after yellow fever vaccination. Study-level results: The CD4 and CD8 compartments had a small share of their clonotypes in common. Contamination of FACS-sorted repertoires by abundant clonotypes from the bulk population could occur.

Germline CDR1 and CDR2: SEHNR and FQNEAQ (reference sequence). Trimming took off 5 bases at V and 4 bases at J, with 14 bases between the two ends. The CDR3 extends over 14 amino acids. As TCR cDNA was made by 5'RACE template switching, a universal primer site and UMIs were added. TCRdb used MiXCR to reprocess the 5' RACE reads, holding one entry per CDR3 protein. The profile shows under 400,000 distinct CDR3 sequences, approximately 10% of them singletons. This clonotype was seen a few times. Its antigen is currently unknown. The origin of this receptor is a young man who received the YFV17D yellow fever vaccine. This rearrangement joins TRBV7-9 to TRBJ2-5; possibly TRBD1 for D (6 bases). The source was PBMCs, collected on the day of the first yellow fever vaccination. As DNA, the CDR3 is TGTGCCAGCAGCCCGCTAGGACAGCGAGAGACCCAGTACTTC. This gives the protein CASSPLGQRETQYF.